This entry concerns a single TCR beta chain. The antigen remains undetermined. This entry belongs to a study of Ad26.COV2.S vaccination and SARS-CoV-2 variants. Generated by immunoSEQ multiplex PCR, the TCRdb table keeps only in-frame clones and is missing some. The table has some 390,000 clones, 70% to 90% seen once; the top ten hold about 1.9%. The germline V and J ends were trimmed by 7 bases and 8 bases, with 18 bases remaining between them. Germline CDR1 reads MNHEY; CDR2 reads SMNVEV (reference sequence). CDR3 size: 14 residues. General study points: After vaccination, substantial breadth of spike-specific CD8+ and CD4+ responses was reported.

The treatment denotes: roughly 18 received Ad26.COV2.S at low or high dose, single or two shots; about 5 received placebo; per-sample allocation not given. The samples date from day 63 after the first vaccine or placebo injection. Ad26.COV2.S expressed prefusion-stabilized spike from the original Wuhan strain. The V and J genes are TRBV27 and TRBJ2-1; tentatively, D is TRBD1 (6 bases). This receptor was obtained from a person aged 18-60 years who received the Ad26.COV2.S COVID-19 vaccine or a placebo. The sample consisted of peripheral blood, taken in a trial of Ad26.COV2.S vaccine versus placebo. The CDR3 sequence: CASKDRTRVHEQFF. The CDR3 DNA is TGTGCCAGCAAAGACAGGACCCGTGTCCATGAGCAGTTCTTC.